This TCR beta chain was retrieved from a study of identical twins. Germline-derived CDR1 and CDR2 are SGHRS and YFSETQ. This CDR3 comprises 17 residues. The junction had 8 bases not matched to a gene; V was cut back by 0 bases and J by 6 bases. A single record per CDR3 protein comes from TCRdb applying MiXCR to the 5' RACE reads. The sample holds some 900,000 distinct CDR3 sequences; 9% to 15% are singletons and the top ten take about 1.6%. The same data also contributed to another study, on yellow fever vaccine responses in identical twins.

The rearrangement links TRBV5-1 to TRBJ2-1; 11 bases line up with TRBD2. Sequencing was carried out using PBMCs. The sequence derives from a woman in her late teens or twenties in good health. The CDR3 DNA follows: TGCGCCAGCAGCTTGGAGCCTATAGCGGGAGGGACCAATGAGCAGTTCTTC. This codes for CASSLEPIAGGTNEQFF.